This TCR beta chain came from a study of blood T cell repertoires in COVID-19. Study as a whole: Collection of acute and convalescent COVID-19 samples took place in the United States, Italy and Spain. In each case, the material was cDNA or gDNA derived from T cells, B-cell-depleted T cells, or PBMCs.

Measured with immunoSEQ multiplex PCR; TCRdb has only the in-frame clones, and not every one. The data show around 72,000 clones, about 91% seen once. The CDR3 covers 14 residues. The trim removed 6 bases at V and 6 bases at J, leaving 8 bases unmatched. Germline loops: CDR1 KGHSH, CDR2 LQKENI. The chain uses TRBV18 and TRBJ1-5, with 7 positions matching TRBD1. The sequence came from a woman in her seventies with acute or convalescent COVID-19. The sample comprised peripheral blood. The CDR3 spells CASSQQGSGQPQHF. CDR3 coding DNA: TGTGCCAGCTCCCAACAGGGGAGCGGTCAGCCCCAGCATTTT.